This paragraph covers one T cell receptor (beta chain) sequence. Generated by immunoSEQ multiplex PCR, the TCRdb table keeps only in-frame clones and is missing some. The data contain tens of thousands of clones, over 60% of them singletons. Trimming left V 5 bases short and J 3 bases short, with 16 bases between. CDR1 and CDR2 (germline): MNHEY, SMNVEV (reference sequence). The CDR3 extends over 15 amino acids. The data originate from a study of radiotherapy plus CTLA-4 blockade in lung cancer. In chemo-refractory metastatic non-small-cell lung cancer, patients got ipilimumab CTLA-4 blockade together with focal radiation.

The TCR originated in a human donor with non-small cell lung cancer that progressed on radiotherapy plus ipilimumab. The specimen was peripheral blood, collected from a patient treated with radiotherapy plus ipilimumab. The chain carries TRBV27 and TRBJ1-1; possibly TRBD1 for D (5 bases). CDR3 loop: CASSPRGFSDTEAFF. The CDR3 region has the DNA TGTGCCAGCAGTCCGCGGGGGTTCTCGGACACTGAAGCTTTCTTT.